This T cell receptor (beta chain) was documented in a study of blood T cell repertoires in COVID-19. Study-level information: PBMCs, B-cell-depleted T cells, or T cells were the source of the cDNA or gDNA that made up the material.

Sequenced by immunoSEQ multiplex PCR; TCRdb stores in-frame clones only, minus some. The table lists 100,000 or so clones, around 74% of them singletons, with roughly a fifth in the top ten. Trimming pared 1 base from V and 5 bases from J, leaving 11 bases between. CDR3 size: 14 residues. The germline V gene encodes CDR1 SEHNR and CDR2 FQNEAQ (reference sequence). This chain joins TRBV7-9 and TRBJ2-5; D not certain. Sequencing was carried out using peripheral blood. The sequence came from a woman between 65 and 79 years old with acute or convalescent COVID-19. The CDR3 spells CASSLETIRETQYF. CDR3 coding DNA: TGTGCCAGCAGCTTAGAGACAATCAGGGAGACCCAGTACTTC.